This T cell receptor (beta chain) was sequenced in a study of CD8 T cells in ankylosing spondylitis. On this clonotype: Its matching antigen is unknown.

V lost 2 bases to trimming and J lost 0 bases, with 11 bases between them. The CDR3 totals 16 residues. The germline CDR1 and CDR2 sequences are SGHRS and YFSETQ. Findings of the study overall: Relatively scarce in peripheral blood, disease-linked clones were CD8+. Previously reported in reactive arthritis synovial fluid and blood were some of the motif variants. Clones linked to disease were reported to show significant enrichment in matched ankylosing spondylitis synovial fluid.

Quantitative barcoded 5'-RACE was used to prepare TCR beta libraries. Each CDR3 protein is one row after TCRdb ran MiXCR on the 5' RACE reads. The sample has approximately 350,000 distinct CDR3 sequences, 20% seen once; the top ten hold around 13%. This receptor was taken from a male donor with ankylosing spondylitis or in good health (not recorded which). Sequencing was performed on blood, either unsorted or a sorted T cell fraction (not recorded which). V usage is TRBV5-1 and J usage is TRBJ2-2; D is perhaps TRBD2 (5 bases). The CDR3 sequence is CASSFDGVPNTGELFF. The CDR3 DNA reads as TGCGCCAGCAGCTTTGACGGGGTACCGAACACCGGGGAGCTGTTTTTT.